This is a list of T cell receptor beta chains from one sample in a study of cytomegalovirus exposure and HLA in healthy donors. Some clones are missing from TCRdb's copy, which holds only in-frame ones; the method was immunoSEQ multiplex PCR. The sample has 150,000 to 160,000 clones; 75% to 85% are singletons. The sequencing input was PBMCs. The receptor source for this set is a young man in good health and CMV-seropositive. Both conserved end residues are part of each CDR3. D genes are given only for firm matches. Clone size, where shown, is once, few, many, or a class for clones that have expanded.

clone_size: .; cdr3_length: 13; v_call: TRBV30; d_call: .; j_call: TRBJ1-5; cdr3_nt: TGTGCCTGGAGTGTAAAGGGGAATCAGCCCCAGCATTTT; cdr3_aa: CAWSVKGNQPQHF
clone_size: .; cdr3_length: 17; v_call: TRBV18; d_call: TRBD1; j_call: TRBJ1-3; cdr3_nt: TGTGCCAGCTCACCACCGTACAGGGGTGGTTCTGGAAACACCATATATTTT; cdr3_aa: CASSPPYRGGSGNTIYF
clone_size: few; cdr3_length: 20; v_call: TRBV9; d_call: TRBD2; j_call: TRBJ2-3; cdr3_nt: TGTGCCAGCAGCCTTCGCGGTGGGACTAGCGGGGGGGGAAACACAGATACGCAGTATTTT; cdr3_aa: CASSLRGGTSGGGNTDTQYF
clone_size: .; cdr3_length: 18; v_call: TRBV19; d_call: TRBD1; j_call: TRBJ2-3; cdr3_nt: TGTGCCAGTAACCCCAGTTCAAGACAGGGCATAGGCACAGATACGCAGTATTTT; cdr3_aa: CASNPSSRQGIGTDTQYF
clone_size: once; cdr3_length: 11; v_call: TRBV30; d_call: .; j_call: TRBJ1-2; cdr3_nt: TGTGCCTGGAGGGCTTCAGGGGGCTACACCTTC; cdr3_aa: CAWRASGGYTF
clone_size: .; cdr3_length: 14; v_call: TRBV2; d_call: .; j_call: TRBJ1-5; cdr3_nt: TGTGCCAGCAGCAATGGACAACCCAATCAGCCCCAGCATTTT; cdr3_aa: CASSNGQPNQPQHF
clone_size: .; cdr3_length: 17; v_call: TRBV7-8; d_call: .; j_call: TRBJ1-5; cdr3_nt: TGTGCCAGCAGCTCGGGGGGGGGAGGGGGAGCGGGTCAGCCCCAGCATTTT; cdr3_aa: CASSSGGGGGAGQPQHF
clone_size: .; cdr3_length: 16; v_call: TRBV15; d_call: TRBD1; j_call: TRBJ1-2; cdr3_nt: TGTGCCACCAGCAGAGACCCGGACAGGACTTACTATGGCTACACCTTC; cdr3_aa: CATSRDPDRTYYGYTF
clone_size: .; cdr3_length: 12; v_call: TRBV7-2; d_call: .; j_call: TRBJ2-2; cdr3_nt: TGTGCCAGCAGCACATACACCGGGGAGCTGTTTTTT; cdr3_aa: CASSTYTGELFF
clone_size: .; cdr3_length: 13; v_call: TRBV13; d_call: TRBD1; j_call: TRBJ1-5; cdr3_nt: TGTGCCAGCAGCGCACAGGGGGCCCAGCCCCAGCATTTT; cdr3_aa: CASSAQGAQPQHF
clone_size: .; cdr3_length: 14; v_call: TRBV7-9; d_call: .; j_call: TRBJ1-5; cdr3_nt: TGTGCCAGCAGCTTAGCAGACTTCAATCAGCCCCAGCATTTT; cdr3_aa: CASSLADFNQPQHF
clone_size: .; cdr3_length: 14; v_call: TRBV6-1; d_call: TRBD1; j_call: TRBJ1-4; cdr3_nt: TGTGCCAGCAGAACGGGACAGGATAATGAAAAACTGTTTTTT; cdr3_aa: CASRTGQDNEKLFF
clone_size: .; cdr3_length: 12; v_call: TRBV30; d_call: .; j_call: TRBJ1-2; cdr3_nt: TGTGCCTGGATGGGGCAGATGTATGGCTACACCTTC; cdr3_aa: CAWMGQMYGYTF
clone_size: .; cdr3_length: 17; v_call: TRBV19; d_call: TRBD1; j_call: TRBJ1-5; cdr3_nt: TGTGCCAGTAGAGAGACAGGGGTCCCCCGGGGCAATCAGCCCCAGCATTTT; cdr3_aa: CASRETGVPRGNQPQHF
clone_size: .; cdr3_length: 15; v_call: TRBV5-1; d_call: .; j_call: TRBJ2-5; cdr3_nt: TGCGCCAGCAGCTCGCAGGGGTTCTCTGGGGAGACCCAGTACTTC; cdr3_aa: CASSSQGFSGETQYF
clone_size: .; cdr3_length: 15; v_call: TRBV11-1; d_call: TRBD2; j_call: TRBJ2-3; cdr3_nt: TGTGCCAGCAGCCCCGGGACTAGCGGAGCAGATACGCAGTATTTT; cdr3_aa: CASSPGTSGADTQYF
clone_size: many; cdr3_length: 14; v_call: TRBV10-3; d_call: .; j_call: TRBJ1-3; cdr3_nt: TGTGCCATCAGTGGGAAGGGAGGAGGAAACACCATATATTTT; cdr3_aa: CAISGKGGGNTIYF
clone_size: .; cdr3_length: 16; v_call: TRBV2; d_call: TRBD1; j_call: TRBJ1-5; cdr3_nt: TGTGCCAGCAGTGAGTCCCGACAGGGCGGCAATCAGCCCCAGCATTTT; cdr3_aa: CASSESRQGGNQPQHF
clone_size: once; cdr3_length: 15; v_call: TRBV27; d_call: .; j_call: TRBJ2-3; cdr3_nt: TGTACCAGCAGTTTATCGTGGGGCAGTTTGACTACGCAGTATTTT; cdr3_aa: CTSSLSWGSLTTQYF
clone_size: once; cdr3_length: 16; v_call: TRBV9; d_call: .; j_call: TRBJ2-2; cdr3_nt: TGTGCCAGCAGCGTAAGCAGGGGCGATTACACCGGGGAGCTGTTTTTT; cdr3_aa: CASSVSRGDYTGELFF
clone_size: .; cdr3_length: 17; v_call: TRBV7-2; d_call: .; j_call: TRBJ2-5; cdr3_nt: TGTGCCAGCAGCCCGAGGGTGATTCGGGCGGTAAAAGAGACCCAGTACTTC; cdr3_aa: CASSPRVIRAVKETQYF
clone_size: .; cdr3_length: 16; v_call: TRBV28; d_call: TRBD1; j_call: TRBJ2-1; cdr3_nt: TGTGCCAGCGGACAGGGGGCGGAATCCGACTACAATGAGCAGTTCTTC; cdr3_aa: CASGQGAESDYNEQFF
clone_size: .; cdr3_length: 15; v_call: TRBV7-9; d_call: .; j_call: TRBJ1-5; cdr3_nt: TGTGCCAGCAGCTTAAATGGACAGAGCAATCAGCCCCAGCATTTT; cdr3_aa: CASSLNGQSNQPQHF
clone_size: .; cdr3_length: 14; v_call: TRBV2; d_call: TRBD1; j_call: TRBJ2-2; cdr3_nt: TGTGCCAGCAGGGCCTCCACAGGGGCCGGGGAGCTGTTTTTT; cdr3_aa: CASRASTGAGELFF
clone_size: .; cdr3_length: 15; v_call: TRBV27; d_call: TRBD2; j_call: TRBJ2-7; cdr3_nt: TGTGCCAGCACCGGGCAAGGGGCGGGGGCCTACGAGCAGTACTTC; cdr3_aa: CASTGQGAGAYEQYF
clone_size: .; cdr3_length: 17; v_call: TRBV15; d_call: .; j_call: TRBJ2-7; cdr3_nt: TGTGCCACCAGCAGAGATCCCAGGAGGTCGAGCTCCTACGAGCAGTACTTC; cdr3_aa: CATSRDPRRSSSYEQYF
clone_size: .; cdr3_length: 11; v_call: TRBV30; d_call: .; j_call: TRBJ2-7; cdr3_nt: TGTGCCTGGAGTACGAGCTACGAGCAGTACTTC; cdr3_aa: CAWSTSYEQYF
clone_size: .; cdr3_length: 15; v_call: TRBV14; d_call: TRBD1; j_call: TRBJ1-1; cdr3_nt: TGTGCCAGCAGCCGTTTGACAGGGCTCAACACTGAAGCTTTCTTT; cdr3_aa: CASSRLTGLNTEAFF
clone_size: .; cdr3_length: 14; v_call: TRBV6-1; d_call: .; j_call: TRBJ1-1; cdr3_nt: TGTGCCAGCAGTCTTCGGCGGGCAAGCACTGAAGCTTTCTTT; cdr3_aa: CASSLRRASTEAFF
clone_size: .; cdr3_length: 16; v_call: TRBV5-1; d_call: .; j_call: TRBJ2-1; cdr3_nt: TGCGCCAGCAGCCGCCCGAGGGCGGGGTCGTACAATGAGCAGTTCTTC; cdr3_aa: CASSRPRAGSYNEQFF
clone_size: .; cdr3_length: 13; v_call: TRBV2; d_call: TRBD1; j_call: TRBJ1-2; cdr3_nt: TGTGCCAGCACTGGACAGGGGGCGGGAGGCTACACCTTC; cdr3_aa: CASTGQGAGGYTF
clone_size: .; cdr3_length: 16; v_call: TRBV5-1; d_call: .; j_call: TRBJ2-2; cdr3_nt: TGCGCCAGCAGCTTGGTCGGGGGTACGAACACCGGGGAGCTGTTTTTT; cdr3_aa: CASSLVGGTNTGELFF
clone_size: .; cdr3_length: 12; v_call: TRBV7-8; d_call: .; j_call: TRBJ2-7; cdr3_nt: TGTGCCAGCAGCTTCCTAGATAACGAGCAGTACTTC; cdr3_aa: CASSFLDNEQYF
clone_size: once; cdr3_length: 15; v_call: TRBV6-5; d_call: .; j_call: TRBJ2-1; cdr3_nt: TGTGCCAGCAGTTACTCTGGGGGCTCTTATGATGAGCAGTTCTTC; cdr3_aa: CASSYSGGSYDEQFF
clone_size: .; cdr3_length: 13; v_call: TRBV7-9; d_call: .; j_call: TRBJ1-5; cdr3_nt: TGTGCCAGCAGCCAACCGGGAGGTCAGCCCCAGCATTTT; cdr3_aa: CASSQPGGQPQHF
clone_size: .; cdr3_length: 14; v_call: TRBV12-5; d_call: .; j_call: TRBJ1-3; cdr3_nt: TGTGCTAGTGTAGTTACGGGCTCTGGAAACACCATATATTTT; cdr3_aa: CASVVTGSGNTIYF
clone_size: once; cdr3_length: 14; v_call: TRBV28; d_call: .; j_call: TRBJ2-7; cdr3_nt: TGTGCCAGCAGTTTGGTGGTGGAGGGATGGGAGCAGTACTTC; cdr3_aa: CASSLVVEGWEQYF
clone_size: .; cdr3_length: 13; v_call: TRBV6-5; d_call: TRBD1; j_call: TRBJ2-5; cdr3_nt: TGTGCCAGCAGGCCACAGGGGAAGGAGACCCAGTACTTC; cdr3_aa: CASRPQGKETQYF
clone_size: .; cdr3_length: 14; v_call: TRBV10-3; d_call: TRBD2; j_call: TRBJ2-5; cdr3_nt: TGTGCCACTCGGACTAGCGGGGGATTTGAGACCCAGTACTTC; cdr3_aa: CATRTSGGFETQYF
clone_size: once; cdr3_length: 12; v_call: TRBV7-9; d_call: .; j_call: TRBJ2-7; cdr3_nt: TGTGCCAGCAGTCGGGGAAGGGGGGAGCAGTACTTC; cdr3_aa: CASSRGRGEQYF
clone_size: .; cdr3_length: 12; v_call: TRBV7-8; d_call: .; j_call: TRBJ2-7; cdr3_nt: TGTGCCAGCGGGGCATCAGCCTACGAGCAGTACTTC; cdr3_aa: CASGASAYEQYF
clone_size: few; cdr3_length: 15; v_call: TRBV10-3; d_call: .; j_call: TRBJ1-5; cdr3_nt: TGTGCCATCAGTGATCAGGGTGGAGGCAATCAGCCCCAGCATTTT; cdr3_aa: CAISDQGGGNQPQHF
clone_size: .; cdr3_length: 14; v_call: TRBV6-6; d_call: TRBD1; j_call: TRBJ1-3; cdr3_nt: TGTGCCAGCAGTACGACAGGGGCTGGAAACACCATATATTTT; cdr3_aa: CASSTTGAGNTIYF
clone_size: .; cdr3_length: 16; v_call: TRBV7-9; d_call: .; j_call: TRBJ2-4; cdr3_nt: TGTGCCAGCAGCTGGGAGGTCGCGGCAGCCAAAAACATTCAGTACTTC; cdr3_aa: CASSWEVAAAKNIQYF
clone_size: .; cdr3_length: 17; v_call: TRBV7-3; d_call: .; j_call: TRBJ1-1; cdr3_nt: TGTGCCAGCAGTTTATTAGCCGCCGGGACACCTGGGACTGAAGCTTTCTTT; cdr3_aa: CASSLLAAGTPGTEAFF
clone_size: .; cdr3_length: 13; v_call: TRBV7-9; d_call: .; j_call: TRBJ1-5; cdr3_nt: TGTGCCAGCAGCTCCCTCAGGGATCAGCCCCAGCATTTT; cdr3_aa: CASSSLRDQPQHF
clone_size: .; cdr3_length: 14; v_call: TRBV28; d_call: TRBD1; j_call: TRBJ2-1; cdr3_nt: TGTGCCAGCCGGGGACAGGGTTCGTACAATGAGCAGTTCTTC; cdr3_aa: CASRGQGSYNEQFF
clone_size: once; cdr3_length: 14; v_call: TRBV19; d_call: TRBD1; j_call: TRBJ1-2; cdr3_nt: TGTGCCAGTAGAGGGACAGGGGGCAACTATGGCTACACCTTC; cdr3_aa: CASRGTGGNYGYTF
clone_size: .; cdr3_length: 15; v_call: TRBV2; d_call: TRBD1; j_call: TRBJ2-2; cdr3_nt: TGTGCCAGCAATGACGGGACAGGGTCAGGCGGGGAGCTGTTTTTT; cdr3_aa: CASNDGTGSGGELFF
clone_size: .; cdr3_length: 15; v_call: TRBV18; d_call: .; j_call: TRBJ2-7; cdr3_nt: TGTGCCAGCTCACCACCCACCGGGTTGGCCTACGAGCAGTACTTC; cdr3_aa: CASSPPTGLAYEQYF
clone_size: .; cdr3_length: 16; v_call: TRBV5-4; d_call: TRBD1; j_call: TRBJ1-2; cdr3_nt: TGTGCCAGCACCCGGTATTCCTCGGACAGGGGAGGTGGCTACACCTTC; cdr3_aa: CASTRYSSDRGGGYTF
clone_size: .; cdr3_length: 17; v_call: TRBV7-2; d_call: TRBD1; j_call: TRBJ2-7; cdr3_nt: TGTGCCAGCAGCTTAGGAGAGGGGACAGGAAGCTCCTACGAGCAGTACTTC; cdr3_aa: CASSLGEGTGSSYEQYF
clone_size: .; cdr3_length: 12; v_call: TRBV10-3; d_call: TRBD2; j_call: TRBJ2-1; cdr3_nt: TGTGCCATCATGGGACTAGCGGATGAGCAGTTCTTC; cdr3_aa: CAIMGLADEQFF
clone_size: once; cdr3_length: 16; v_call: TRBV27; d_call: TRBD2; j_call: TRBJ2-7; cdr3_nt: TGTGCCAGCAGTTTATCGAGGGAGGGGTCAGGCTACGAGCAGTACTTC; cdr3_aa: CASSLSREGSGYEQYF
clone_size: .; cdr3_length: 14; v_call: TRBV30; d_call: TRBD1; j_call: TRBJ1-5; cdr3_nt: TGTGCCTGGAGTGCCCGGACAGGGAATCAGCCCCAGCATTTT; cdr3_aa: CAWSARTGNQPQHF